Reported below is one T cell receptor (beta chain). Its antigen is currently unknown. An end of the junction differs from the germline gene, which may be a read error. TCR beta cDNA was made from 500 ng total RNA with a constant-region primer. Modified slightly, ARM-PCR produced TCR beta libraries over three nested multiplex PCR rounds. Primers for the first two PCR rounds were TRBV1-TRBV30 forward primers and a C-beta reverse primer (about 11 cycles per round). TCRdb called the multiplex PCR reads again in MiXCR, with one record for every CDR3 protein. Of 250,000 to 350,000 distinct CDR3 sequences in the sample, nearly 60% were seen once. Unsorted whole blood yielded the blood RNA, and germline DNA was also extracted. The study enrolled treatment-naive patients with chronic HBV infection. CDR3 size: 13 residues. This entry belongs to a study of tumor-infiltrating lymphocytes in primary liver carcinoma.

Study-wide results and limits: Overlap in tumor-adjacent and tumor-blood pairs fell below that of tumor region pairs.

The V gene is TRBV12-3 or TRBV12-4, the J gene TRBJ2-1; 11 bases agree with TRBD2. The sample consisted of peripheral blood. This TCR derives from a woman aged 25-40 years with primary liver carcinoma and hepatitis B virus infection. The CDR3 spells CTSSLAGGVKQFF. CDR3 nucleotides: TGTACCAGCAGTTTAGCGGGGGGGGTCAAGCAGTTCTTC.